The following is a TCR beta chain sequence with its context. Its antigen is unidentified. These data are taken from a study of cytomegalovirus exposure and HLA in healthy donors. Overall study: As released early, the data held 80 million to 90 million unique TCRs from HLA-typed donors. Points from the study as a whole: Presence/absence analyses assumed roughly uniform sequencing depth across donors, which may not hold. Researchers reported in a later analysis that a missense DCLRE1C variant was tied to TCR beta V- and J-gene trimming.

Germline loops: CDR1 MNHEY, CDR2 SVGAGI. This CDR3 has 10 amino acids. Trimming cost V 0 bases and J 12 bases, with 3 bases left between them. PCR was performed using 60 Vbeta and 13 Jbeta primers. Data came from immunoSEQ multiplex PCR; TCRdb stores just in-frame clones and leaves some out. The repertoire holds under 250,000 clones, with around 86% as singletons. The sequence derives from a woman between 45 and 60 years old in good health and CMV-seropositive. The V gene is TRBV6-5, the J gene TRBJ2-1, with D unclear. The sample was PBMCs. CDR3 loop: CASSYSRQFF. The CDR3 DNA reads TGTGCCAGCAGTTACTCGCGGCAGTTCTTC.